A single sample is the source of the 18 T cell receptor beta chains below, sequenced in a study of beta chain features in type 1 diabetes. All of the isolated RNA was reverse transcribed, so expressed TCRB transcripts were sequenced. TCRdb's copy holds only in-frame clones and misses some; the assay was immunoSEQ multiplex PCR. This table has 250,000 to 400,000 clones, less than 15% appearing once. Sequencing was done on a sample of central memory CD4+ T cells from blood. Receptors originate from a man younger than 45 in good health.

This clone has ten or more counts. The chain carries TRBV9 and TRBJ1-1; D possibly corresponds to TRBD1 (6 bases). Germline lookup yields CDR1 SGDLS and CDR2 YYNGEE. CDR3 length: 14 residues. The V end was cut by 6 bases, the J end by 7 bases, with 19 bases between. As DNA, the CDR3 is TGTGCCAGCAACCCCCATCGGGGGGGCAGTGAAGCTTTCTTT. Translating gives CASNPHRGGSEAFF.

The V and J genes are TRBV19 and TRBJ1-1, with a tentative D call TRBD1 (5 bases). CDR3 length: 15 residues. From germline, CDR1 is LNHDA and CDR2 SQIVND (reference sequence). V shed 5 bases and J shed 0 bases, with 13 bases lying between them. CDR3 loop: CASSGSRGMNTEAFF. CDR3 DNA sequence: TGTGCCAGTAGTGGGTCGCGGGGCATGAACACTGAAGCTTTCTTT.

The chain uses TRBV5-1 and TRBJ2-3; no firm D call. Germline lookup yields CDR1 SGHRS and CDR2 YFSETQ. The CDR3 is 12 amino acids. Between the trimmed V and J ends, which lost 1 base and 9 bases, there was a span of 9 bases. This chain's CDR3 is CASSLLRHTQYF. CDR3 DNA sequence: TGCGCCAGCAGCTTGCTACGTCACACGCAGTATTTT.

Many counts were recorded for this clone. The chain uses TRBV5-4 and TRBJ2-5; TRBD2 matches at 9 bases. The CDR3 has 16 amino acids. Germline V gives CDR1 SGHNT, CDR2 YYREEE (reference sequence). V lost 0 bases and J lost 1; bases outside the gene matches: 4. The CDR3 reads CASSLDASGVQETQYF. The CDR3 DNA reads TGTGCCAGCAGCTTGGATGCTAGCGGGGTCCAAGAGACCCAGTACTTC. The full variable domain, its missing parts supplied by reference TRBV5-4 and TRBJ2-5, is ETGVTQSPTHLIKTRGQQVTLRCSSQSGHNTVSWYQQALGQGPQFIFQYYREEENGRGNFPPRFSGLQFPNYSSELNVNALELDDSALYLCASSLDASGVQETQYFGPGTRLLVL.

The chain recombines TRBV6-5 with TRBJ1-2; D remains unclear. Germline V gene lookup returns CDR1 MNHEY and CDR2 SVGAGI. This CDR3 spans 15 amino acids. V lost 0 bases to trimming and J lost 0 bases, with 8 bases between them. CDR3 region: CASSYSVNTNYGYTF. The CDR3 DNA reads as TGTGCCAGCAGTTACTCTGTTAACACTAACTATGGCTACACCTTC.

This clone turned up a few times. The V call is TRBV4-3, the J call TRBJ2-1; D is perhaps TRBD2 (7 bases). This CDR3 has 16 residues. From germline, CDR1 is LGHNA and CDR2 YSLEER. Trimming took 3 bases from V and 8 from J, leaving 20 bases between them. CDR3 sequence reads: CASSQAHGGHSDEQFF. CDR3 nucleotide sequence: TGCGCCAGCAGCCAGGCTCACGGGGGGCATTCCGATGAGCAGTTCTTC.

The chain couples TRBV6-1 to TRBJ1-2, with 8 bases that match TRBD1. V lost 6 bases and J lost 5; bases outside the gene matches: 5. This CDR3 is 13 amino acids long. CDR1 and CDR2 (germline): MNHNS, SASEGT. The CDR3 here is CASRSTGGYGYTF. DNA for the CDR3: TGTGCCAGCAGGTCCACAGGGGGGTATGGCTACACCTTC.

This clone came up a few times. V gene TRBV7-9 combines with J gene TRBJ2-3; 8 bases align to TRBD1. The germline gives CDR1 SEHNR, CDR2 FQNEAQ (reference sequence). This CDR3 spans 15 amino acids. Losses at the gene ends were 3 bases for V and 6 bases for J; bases not matched to a gene: 8. CDR3 in DNA: TGTGCCAGCAGCTTTGGGGCAGGGGGCGAGGATACGCAGTATTTT. Protein product: CASSFGAGGEDTQYF.

V and J are TRBV6-6 and TRBJ1-4; D is ambiguous. Between the trimmed V and J ends, which lost 2 bases and 7 bases, there was a span of 8 bases. The germline V gene has CDR1 MNHNY and CDR2 SVGAGI (reference sequence). There are 13 residues in the CDR3. DNA of the CDR3: TGTGCCAGCAGTTACGGGCACTCTGAAAAACTGTTTTTT. Amino acid sequence: CASSYGHSEKLFF.

This clone was counted a few times. The rearrangement uses TRBV5-6 and TRBJ1-2; D call uncertain. CDR3 size: 13 residues. Germline CDR1 and CDR2: SGHDT and YYEEEE. The V and J ends lost 0 bases and 2 bases respectively, with 5 bases between them. The CDR3 reads CASSLDGNYGYTF. In DNA, the CDR3 is TGTGCCAGCAGCTTGGACGGGAACTATGGCTACACCTTC.

Remarks on this clone: The sample contains more than one DNA sequence encoding this CDR3. The chain uses TRBV7-2 and TRBJ2-7; D ambiguous. This CDR3 region has 11 residues. V shed 4 bases and J shed 3 bases, with 4 bases lying between them. Germline V gene sequence: CDR1 SGHTA, CDR2 FQGNSA. The CDR3 nucleotides read TGTGCCAGCAGCTCATACTACGAGCAGTACTTC. It translates to CASSSYYEQYF.

This chain links TRBV6-1 with TRBJ1-1, with D maybe TRBD1 (5 bases). CDR3 length equals 14 residues. Germline CDR1 MNHNS, CDR2 SASEGT. With 7 bases removed from V and 5 bases from J, the gap between germline ends came to 17 bases. CDR3 protein: CASTRGTPRTEAFF. CDR3 sequence (DNA): TGTGCCAGCACGCGAGGGACGCCTAGGACTGAAGCTTTCTTT.

This chain connects TRBV5-4 to TRBJ2-5, with no clear D. V shed 2 bases and J shed 2 bases, with 7 bases lying between them. This CDR3 contains 13 residues. CDR1 and CDR2 (germline): SGHNT, YYREEE (reference sequence). CDR3 protein: CASSLALQETQYF. The CDR3 DNA reads as TGTGCCAGCAGCTTAGCTCTACAAGAGACCCAGTACTTC.

The rearrangement joins TRBV6-6 to TRBJ1-2, with D tentatively TRBD1 (5 bases). The CDR3 has 13 amino acids. Trimming pared 5 bases from V and 1 base from J, leaving 8 bases between. CDR1 and CDR2 from the germline V gene are MNHNY and SVGAGI (reference sequence). The CDR3 spells CASSGGSNYGYTF. The CDR3 region has the DNA TGTGCCAGCAGTGGGGGGAGTAACTATGGCTACACCTTC.

This clone was recorded at least ten times. This chain uses TRBV15 with TRBJ1-2, with D maybe TRBD1 (6 bases). This CDR3 is built from 14 residues. CDR1 and CDR2 (germline): LNHNV, YYDKDF (reference sequence). V lost 5 bases and J 6 bases, leaving 16 bases between the germline ends. CDR3 nucleotides: TGTGCCACCAGCGTTCGGACCACAGGGCATGGCTACACCTTC. Protein: CATSVRTTGHGYTF.

This clone showed up just a few times. The chain carries TRBV13 and TRBJ2-5, with 7 nucleotides matching TRBD2. In germline, CDR1 is PRHDT, CDR2 FYEKMQ (reference sequence). CDR3 length: 15 residues. V trimming: 1 base; J trimming: 4 bases; junction bases outside the gene matches: 6. CDR3 sequence (DNA): TGTGCCAGCAGCTTAGAGCGGGGTCAGCGAGAGACCCAGTACTTC. This translates into CASSLERGQRETQYF.

The rearrangement links TRBV6-1 to TRBJ1-5; no firm D call. The V end was cut by 5 bases, the J end by 7 bases, with 9 bases between. This CDR3 spans 12 amino acids. Germline loops: CDR1 MNHNS, CDR2 SASEGT. CDR3 coding DNA: TGTGCCAGCAGTTGGCCTCGGCAGCCCCAGCATTTT. Translation: CASSWPRQPQHF.

This clone was seen many times. The chain combines TRBV6-5 with TRBJ2-7; no definite D call. Trimming cost V 7 bases and J 2 bases, with 9 bases left between them. CDR1 is MNHEY and CDR2 is SVGAGI in the germline V gene. The CDR3 has 12 amino acids. CDR3 protein: CASTGAAYEQYF. The CDR3 coding sequence is TGTGCCAGCACAGGTGCGGCCTACGAGCAGTACTTC.